Each of the 5 T cell receptor beta chains below was sequenced from the same sample in a study of CD8+CD57+ T cells in acquired aplastic anemia. The template for TCR beta VDJ and CDR3 sequence profiling was genomic DNA. TCRdb passed the reads through MiXCR, listing each CDR3 protein once. Of about 70,000 distinct CDR3 sequences listed, 45% to 60% were seen once; the top ten hold about 8.9%. Sequencing input: sorted CD4+, CD8+, or CD8+CD57+ T cells (not recorded which) from PBMCs. The receptors were sampled from a human donor in good health, serving as a control.

The rearrangement links TRBV10-3 to TRBJ2-7; 10 positions match TRBD1. Germline V gene lookup returns CDR1 ENHRY and CDR2 SYGVKD. V was clipped by 6 bases and J by 5 bases; unmatched bases: 7. The CDR3 runs 14 residues. CDR3 amino acids: CAISAAGTGDEQYF. In DNA, the CDR3 is TGTGCCATCAGCGCCGCGGGGACAGGGGACGAGCAGTACTTC.

The chain is built from TRBV2 and TRBJ1-1; 12 nucleotides agree with TRBD1. This CDR3 is built from 16 residues. The V gene's germline CDR1 is SNHLY and CDR2 FYNNEI. Trimming at V came to 5 bases and at J to 5 bases, leaving 9 bases not matched to a gene. Here the CDR3 DNA reads TGTGCCAGCAGTTCCGGGACAGGGGGCTTGGGAACTGAAGCTTTCTTT. Translation: CASSSGTGGLGTEAFF. The whole variable domain, filled in from reference TRBV2 and TRBJ1-1, reads EPEVTQTPSHQVTQMGQEVILRCVPISNHLYFYWYRQILGQKVEFLVSFYNNEISEKSEIFDDQFSVERPDGSNFTLKIRSTKLEDSAMYFCASSSGTGGLGTEAFFGQGTRLTVV.

This clonotype occurred once. This chain uses TRBV29-1 with TRBJ2-7, with D perhaps TRBD1 (5 bases). Germline V gives CDR1 SQVTM, CDR2 ANQGSEA. V was shortened by 3 bases and J by 4 bases, with 16 bases between the two germline ends. The CDR3 has 14 residues. The chain's CDR3 is CSVDSREASYEQYF. The DNA for the CDR3 is TGCAGCGTTGATAGCAGGGAAGCTTCTTACGAGCAGTACTTC.

The V gene is TRBV29-1, the J gene TRBJ2-7; TRBD1 matches at 10 bases. Germline V gene data show CDR1 as SQVTM and CDR2 as ANQGSEA. The CDR3 consists of 16 residues. The junction had 10 bases not matched to a gene; V was cut back by 5 bases and J by 0 bases. The CDR3 DNA sequence: TGCAGCGTTTTAAGGGACAGGGGCGGGAGCTCCTACGAGCAGTACTTC. Protein: CSVLRDRGGSSYEQYF.

The rearrangement uses TRBV29-1 and TRBJ2-7, with D possibly being TRBD1 (5 bases). Trimming stripped 0 bases from V and 2 bases from J, with 5 bases between. The CDR3 extends over 12 amino acids. The germline V gene encodes CDR1 SQVTM and CDR2 ANQGSEA. The CDR3 reads CSVEDRAYEQYF. In DNA form, the CDR3 reads TGCAGCGTTGAAGACAGGGCCTACGAGCAGTACTTC.